The clone carrying this T cell receptor (beta chain) occurred once. Its target is not known. Trimming pared 3 bases from V and 4 bases from J, leaving 15 bases between. CDR3 length equals 14 residues. Germline CDR1 reads DFQATT; CDR2 reads SNEGSKA (reference sequence). TCRdb reprocessed the reads with MiXCR, giving one entry per CDR3 protein. Of roughly 200,000 distinct CDR3 sequences listed, more than 9% are singletons. This sample was taken from a study of T cell repertoires in cytomegalovirus infection. Study at large: Matching HLA type and CMV infection were both indicated by public TCR beta signatures. Whole-study findings and limits: Cumulative frequency (of public TCR beta family members) identified carriers of CMV plus the relevant HLA. CMV-specific TCR beta clonotypes restricted by HLA-C were the ones dominating the ex vivo response.

Material: PBMCs. The chain employs TRBV20-1 and TRBJ1-1, with D uncertain. The origin of this receptor is a human donor in good health (CMV status not recorded). Some clones in this sample may be carry-over from other donors' samples. CDR3 sequence: CSASRGDPSTEAFF. The CDR3 nucleotides read TGCAGTGCTAGTCGGGGTGATCCAAGCACTGAAGCTTTCTTT.